This T cell receptor (beta chain) was found in a study of cytomegalovirus exposure and HLA in healthy donors. Study-wide results and limits: Whilst most TCR sequences proved rare, a subset of public TCRs occurred across many donors.

To note about this clone: What it binds is not known.

The CDR3 covers 13 residues. V lost 3 bases to trimming and J lost 0 bases, with 3 bases between them. Germline V gene lookup returns CDR1 LNHDA and CDR2 SQIVND (reference sequence). Profiled with immunoSEQ multiplex PCR; TCRdb holds only in-frame clones, not every one. The sample comprises under 200,000 clones, approximately 96% of which are singletons, and approximately 0.97% rests with the top ten. Sequencing was performed on PBMCs. The receptor was isolated from a woman in her late teens or twenties in good health and CMV-seronegative. The chain has TRBV19 and TRBJ1-5; D gene ambiguous. The CDR3 loop reads CASSISSNQPQHF. The CDR3 nucleotides are TGTGCCAGTAGTATCTCTAGCAATCAGCCCCAGCATTTT.